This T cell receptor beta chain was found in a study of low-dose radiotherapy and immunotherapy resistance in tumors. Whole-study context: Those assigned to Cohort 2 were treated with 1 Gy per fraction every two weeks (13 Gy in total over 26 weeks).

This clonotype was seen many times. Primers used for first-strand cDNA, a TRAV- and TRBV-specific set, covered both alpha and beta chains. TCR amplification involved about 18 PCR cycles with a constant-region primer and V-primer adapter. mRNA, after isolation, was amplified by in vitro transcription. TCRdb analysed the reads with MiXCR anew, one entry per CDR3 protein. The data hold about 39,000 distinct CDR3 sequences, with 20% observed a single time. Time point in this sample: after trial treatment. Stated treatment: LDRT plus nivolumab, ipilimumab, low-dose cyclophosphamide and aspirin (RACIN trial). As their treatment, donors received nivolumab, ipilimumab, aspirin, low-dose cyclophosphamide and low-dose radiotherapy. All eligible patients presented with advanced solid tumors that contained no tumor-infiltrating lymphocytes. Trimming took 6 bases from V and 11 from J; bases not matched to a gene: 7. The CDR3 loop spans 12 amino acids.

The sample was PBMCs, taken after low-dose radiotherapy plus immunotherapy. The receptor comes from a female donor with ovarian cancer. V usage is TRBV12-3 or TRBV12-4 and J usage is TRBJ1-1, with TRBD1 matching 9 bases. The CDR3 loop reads CASSIQGAGAFF. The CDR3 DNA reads TGTGCCAGCAGCATACAGGGGGCGGGGGCTTTCTTT.